Listed below are T cell receptor beta chains from one sample, sequenced in a study of T cell repertoires in cytomegalovirus infection. TCRdb reanalysed the reads using MiXCR and keeps one entry per CDR3 protein. The repertoire holds 360,000 or so distinct CDR3 sequences, with roughly a third as singletons. The antigens of these receptors remain unknown. The source material was cultured PBMCs, sampled from culture after CMV antigen stimulation. The receptors derive from a human donor in good health (CMV status not recorded). Some clones in this sample may be carry-over from other donors' samples. Both conserved end residues are part of each CDR3. A D gene is named only where the DNA matches it firmly. Where a row states a size, it is once, few, many or the class of an expanded clone; other rows omit it.

.	.	TRBV7-2	TRBJ1-1	CASSLVSGPTAFF	TGTGCCAGCAGCTTGGTCTCTGGCCCCACTGCTTTCTTT
once	.	TRBV20-1	TRBJ1-1	CSASGGKVDTEAFF	TGCAGTGCTAGTGGGGGGAAAGTCGACACTGAAGCTTTCTTT
few	.	TRBV7-2	TRBJ1-1	CASSLAGKGNTEAFF	TGTGCCAGCAGCTTAGCGGGTAAGGGGAACACTGAAGCTTTCTTT
.	TRBD2	TRBV20-1	TRBJ2-1	CSASRPLAGGQGEQFF	TGCAGTGCTAGTCGCCCGTTAGCGGGAGGGCAAGGGGAGCAGTTCTTC
few	.	TRBV19	TRBJ1-2	CASSIQGNYGYTF	TGTGCCAGTAGTATACAGGGCAACTATGGCTACACCTTC
many	.	TRBV7-3	TRBJ2-3	CASSAGTSGDTQYF	TGTGCCAGCAGCGCAGGGACTTCGGGAGATACGCAGTATTTT
.	.	TRBV7-6	TRBJ1-1	CASSSWLTNTEAFF	TGTGCCAGCAGCTCTTGGCTTACGAACACTGAAGCTTTCTTT
few	.	TRBV7-2	TRBJ2-1	CASSVPSGSFDEQFF	TGTGCCAGCAGCGTCCCTAGTGGCTCCTTCGATGAGCAGTTCTTC
.	.	TRBV7-2	TRBJ1-1	CASSPFGGTEAFF	TGTGCCAGCAGCCCGTTCGGGGGCACTGAAGCTTTCTTT
.	.	TRBV20-1	TRBJ1-5	CSARAVDRNQPQHF	TGCAGTGCAAGGGCGGTGGATAGAAATCAGCCCCAGCATTTT
few	.	TRBV7-8	TRBJ1-2	CASSPQGGESATF	TGTGCCAGCAGTCCTCAAGGGGGTGAATCTGCCACCTTC
.	TRBD1	TRBV20-1	TRBJ1-2	CSASPGQERLYGYTF	TGCAGTGCTAGCCCGGGACAGGAGCGACTTTATGGCTACACCTTC
.	.	TRBV12-3/TRBV12-4	TRBJ1-3	CASRETGPGGNTIYF	TGTGCCAGCAGGGAGACAGGTCCGGGGGGAAACACCATATATTTT